This passage covers 12 T cell receptor beta chains from one sample sequenced in a study of cytomegalovirus exposure and HLA in healthy donors. PCR employed 60 Vbeta and 13 Jbeta primers. Sequencing used immunoSEQ multiplex PCR; TCRdb keeps in-frame clones, though not all of them. Here the sample spans 150,000 to 200,000 clones, about 80% being singletons. Sequenced material: PBMCs. The receptor source for this set is a man aged 60 to 75 in good health and CMV-seronegative.

This clone was picked up a small number of times. The chain joins TRBV5-6 to TRBJ2-3; 7 nucleotides match TRBD2. CDR3 size: 15 residues. From germline, CDR1 is SGHDT and CDR2 YYEEEE. Trimming removed 5 bases from V and 4 bases from J; junction bases left unmatched: 10. CDR3 amino acids: CASRGWAGEADTQYF. Here the CDR3 DNA reads TGTGCCAGCAGAGGATGGGCGGGAGAGGCAGATACGCAGTATTTT.

This CDR3 reads CASSEIADNEQFF. CDR3 nucleotides: TGTGCCAGCAGCGAAATAGCGGACAATGAGCAGTTCTTC. The chain carries TRBV9 and TRBJ2-1, with a tentative D call TRBD2 (6 bases). The CDR3 runs to 13 residues. V was pared by 3 bases and J by 5 bases, with 9 bases between. Looked up from germline, CDR1 is SGDLS and CDR2 is YYNGEE. Looking up the rest from reference TRBV9 and TRBJ2-1 gives the full variable domain: DSGVTQTPKHLITATGQRVTLRCSPRSGDLSVYWYQQSLDQGLQFLIQYYNGEERAKGNILERFSAQQFPDLHSELNLSSLELGDSALYFCASSEIADNEQFFGPGTRLTVL.

The chain recombines TRBV28 with TRBJ2-7; 10 bases agree with TRBD2. Germline loops: CDR1 MDHEN, CDR2 SYDVKM. V trimming: 6 bases; J trimming: 3 bases; junction bases outside the gene matches: 20. There are 19 residues in the CDR3. The CDR3: CASRATILAGWGLGYEQYF. CDR3 in DNA: TGTGCCAGCAGAGCTACCATACTAGCGGGATGGGGTCTGGGCTACGAGCAGTACTTC.

This chain connects TRBV30 to TRBJ1-3; unclear D gene. The V gene lost 2 bases and the J gene lost 0 bases, with 8 bases spanning the gap. Germline CDR1 and CDR2: GTSNPN and SVGIG (reference sequence). The CDR3 length is 14 residues. CDR3 sequence reads: CAWSPGYSGNTIYF. The CDR3 DNA reads as TGTGCCTGGAGTCCCGGGTACTCTGGAAACACCATATATTTT.

The chain uses TRBV7-2 and TRBJ2-3; TRBD2 matches 7 bases. Germline assignment: CDR1 SGHTA and CDR2 FQGNSA. The CDR3 has 14 amino acids. V trimming: 2 bases; J trimming: 4 bases; junction bases outside the gene matches: 3. In DNA, the CDR3 is TGTGCCAGCAGCTTACGACTAGCTGCAGATACGCAGTATTTT. Its protein is CASSLRLAADTQYF.

The chain combines TRBV5-1 with TRBJ2-2; maybe TRBD1 (6 bases). CDR1 is SGHRS, CDR2 YFSETQ, per germline. Trimming removed 4 bases at V and 3 bases at J, with 19 bases between. This CDR3 contains 17 residues. The CDR3 DNA reads TGCGCCAGCAGCCGGCTACCCAGGGGTACGGACACCGGGGAGCTGTTTTTT. The encoded protein is CASSRLPRGTDTGELFF.

V is TRBV7-7 and J is TRBJ2-2; 9 bases align to TRBD2. Germline CDR1 SSHAT, CDR2 FNYEAQ (reference sequence). V was pared by 5 bases and J by 3 bases, with 16 bases of the junction left unmatched. This CDR3 is built from 19 residues. CDR3 nucleotides: TGTGCCAGCAGCCAGCGCGGGACTAGCCGGCTTGGGGACACCGGGGAGCTGTTTTTT. It translates to CASSQRGTSRLGDTGELFF.

The genes are TRBV28 and TRBJ2-1, with TRBD2 matching 9 bases. Germline CDR1 MDHEN, CDR2 SYDVKM. V lost 2 bases and J lost 5; bases outside the gene matches: 7. This CDR3 comprises 16 residues. The CDR3 bases are TGTGCCAGCAGTTTAGTAAGCGGGAGGTTTCACAATGAGCAGTTCTTC. Translating it yields CASSLVSGRFHNEQFF.

The chain employs TRBV5-1 and TRBJ1-2, with 8 bases that match TRBD1. This CDR3 is 18 amino acids long. Germline V gene data show CDR1 as SGHRS and CDR2 as YFSETQ. V shed 1 base and J 6 bases; nucleotides not matched to a gene: 17. Written as DNA, the CDR3 is TGCGCCAGCAGCTTGTTACCAGGGGGCGAGCCCCGAAGGGATGGCTACACCTTC. As protein: CASSLLPGGEPRRDGYTF.

This rearrangement joins TRBV4-2 to TRBJ2-5; maybe TRBD1 (6 bases). The V and J ends lost 0 bases and 1 base respectively, with 12 bases between them. This CDR3 region has 16 residues. Germline V lookup: CDR1 LGHNA, CDR2 YNFKEQ. The CDR3 protein is CASSQDYGQTQETQYF. The CDR3 DNA sequence: TGTGCCAGCAGCCAAGATTACGGACAGACCCAAGAGACCCAGTACTTC.

This clone was counted once. The rearrangement joins TRBV15 to TRBJ1-5, with D hard to call. The CDR3 length is 14 residues. Germline V CDR1 and CDR2: LNHNV, YYDKDF (reference sequence). Trimming shortened V by 6 bases and J by 0 bases, and 9 bases separated the two germline ends. DNA for the CDR3: TGTGCCACCAGTGAGGACTATAGCAATCAGCCCCAGCATTTT. This codes for CATSEDYSNQPQHF.

CDR3 region: CASSPGLAANTGELFF. CDR3 nucleotides: TGTGCCAGCAGCCCGGGACTAGCGGCGAACACCGGGGAGCTGTTTTTT. The genes are TRBV9 and TRBJ2-2; 11 bases are shared with TRBD2. CDR3 length equals 16 residues. Germline V lookup: CDR1 SGDLS, CDR2 YYNGEE. Trimming took 4 bases from V and 0 from J; bases not matched to a gene: 2.